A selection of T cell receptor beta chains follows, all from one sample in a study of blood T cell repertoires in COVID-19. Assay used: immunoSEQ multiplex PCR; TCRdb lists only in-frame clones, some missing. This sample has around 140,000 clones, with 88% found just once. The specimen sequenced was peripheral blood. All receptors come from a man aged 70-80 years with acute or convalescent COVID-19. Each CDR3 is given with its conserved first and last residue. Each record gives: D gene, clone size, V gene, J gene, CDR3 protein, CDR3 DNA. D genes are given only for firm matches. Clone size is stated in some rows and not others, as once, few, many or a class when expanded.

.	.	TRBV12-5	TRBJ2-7	CASGLVSSSYEQYF	TGTGCTAGTGGTTTGGTTAGCAGCTCCTACGAGCAGTACTTC
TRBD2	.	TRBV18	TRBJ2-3	CASSGPSAGGTDTQYF	TGTGCCAGCTCAGGACCCTCGGCGGGGGGTACAGATACGCAGTATTTT
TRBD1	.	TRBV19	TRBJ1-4	CASRGTGYEKLFF	TGTGCCAGTCGCGGGACAGGGTATGAAAAACTGTTTTTT
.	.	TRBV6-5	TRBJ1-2	CASTPRGIYGYTF	TGTGCCAGCACCCCGCGAGGGATCTATGGCTACACCTTC
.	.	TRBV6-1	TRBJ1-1	CASSEGGSGTEAFF	TGTGCCAGCAGTGAAGGCGGATCTGGTACTGAAGCTTTCTTT
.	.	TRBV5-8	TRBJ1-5	CASSLGAAGSNQPQHF	TGTGCCAGCAGCTTGGGGGCCGCGGGTTCCAATCAGCCCCAGCATTTT
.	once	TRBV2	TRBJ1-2	CAGWDSARLYYGYTF	TGTGCCGGATGGGACTCGGCGCGGCTCTACTATGGCTACACCTTC
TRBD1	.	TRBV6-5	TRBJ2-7	CASSYTGQGAEQYF	TGTGCCAGCAGTTACACGGGACAGGGGGCCGAGCAGTACTTC
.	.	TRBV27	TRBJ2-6	CASSLRTGTLSSGANVLTF	TGTGCCAGCAGTTTACGTACGGGGACACTGAGCTCTGGGGCCAACGTCCTGACTTTC
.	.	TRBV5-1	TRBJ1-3	CASGADGNTIYF	TGCGCCAGCGGGGCAGATGGAAACACCATATATTTT
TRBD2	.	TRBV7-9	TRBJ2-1	CASSPSGRERGYNEQFF	TGTGCCAGCAGCCCGTCAGGGCGGGAGCGGGGCTACAATGAGCAGTTCTTC
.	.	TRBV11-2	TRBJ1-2	CASSLVSGADTNYGYTF	TGTGCCAGCAGCTTAGTGTCGGGAGCAGATACTAACTATGGCTACACCTTC
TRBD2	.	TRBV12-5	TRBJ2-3	CASGPASGGRTDTQYF	TGTGCTAGTGGCCCGGCGAGCGGGGGTAGAACAGATACGCAGTATTTT
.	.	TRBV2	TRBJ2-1	CASSDRLALGNEQFF	TGTGCCAGCAGTGACAGGCTAGCCCTCGGGAATGAGCAGTTCTTC
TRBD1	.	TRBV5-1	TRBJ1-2	CASSPGQGDGYTF	TGCGCCAGCAGCCCCGGACAGGGGGATGGCTACACCTTC
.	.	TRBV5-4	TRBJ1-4	CASSSDTEGGEKLFF	TGTGCCAGCAGCTCTGACACCGAAGGAGGTGAAAAACTGTTTTTT
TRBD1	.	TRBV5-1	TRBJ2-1	CASSSLGQGLEDEQFF	TGCGCCAGCAGCTCCCTGGGACAGGGTCTTGAGGATGAGCAGTTCTTC
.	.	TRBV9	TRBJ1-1	CASSVGARNTEAFF	TGTGCCAGCAGCGTAGGGGCAAGAAACACTGAAGCTTTCTTT
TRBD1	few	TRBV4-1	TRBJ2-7	CASSQGTGAFSEQYF	TGCGCCAGCAGCCAAGGGACAGGGGCGTTTAGCGAGCAGTACTTC
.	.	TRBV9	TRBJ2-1	CASSVARSNEQFF	TGTGCCAGCAGCGTCGCTAGGAGCAATGAGCAGTTCTTC
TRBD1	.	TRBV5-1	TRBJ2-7	CASSTGTGGDEQYF	TGCGCCAGCAGCACTGGGACAGGGGGGGACGAGCAGTACTTC
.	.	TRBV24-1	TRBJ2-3	CATSETTYFTSTDTQYF	TGTGCCACCAGTGAGACGACTTATTTCACTAGCACAGATACGCAGTATTTT
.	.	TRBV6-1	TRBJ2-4	CASSGQGWAVAKNIQYF	TGTGCCAGCAGTGGTCAGGGGTGGGCGGTAGCCAAAAACATTCAGTACTTC
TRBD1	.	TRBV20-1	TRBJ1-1	CSAGQGEAFF	TGCAGTGCTGGACAGGGCGAAGCTTTCTTT
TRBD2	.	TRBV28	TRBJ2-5	CASSFASGSFSETQYF	TGTGCCAGCAGTTTTGCTAGCGGGAGTTTCTCAGAGACCCAGTACTTC
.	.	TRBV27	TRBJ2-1	CASSRRFYNEQFF	TGTGCCAGCAGCAGGCGTTTTTACAATGAGCAGTTCTTC
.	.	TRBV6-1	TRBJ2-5	CASSDRPGRQQETQYF	TGTGCCAGCAGTGACCGTCCGGGGAGACAACAAGAGACCCAGTACTTC
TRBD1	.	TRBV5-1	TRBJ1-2	CASSLTDRTNYGYTF	TGCGCCAGCAGCCTGACGGACAGGACTAACTATGGCTACACCTTC
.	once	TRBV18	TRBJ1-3	CASSPPGMSSGNTIYF	TGTGCCAGCTCACCACCGGGCATGAGCTCTGGAAACACCATATATTTT
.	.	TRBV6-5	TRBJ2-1	CASSSPVYNEQFF	TGTGCCAGCTCGAGCCCGGTCTACAATGAGCAGTTCTTC
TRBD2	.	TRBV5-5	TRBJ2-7	CASRPTSGGLYEQYF	TGTGCCAGCAGGCCGACTAGCGGGGGACTCTACGAGCAGTACTTC
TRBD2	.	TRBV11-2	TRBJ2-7	CASSRRTGGTGEQYF	TGTGCCAGCAGCCGAAGGACGGGAGGAACTGGCGAGCAGTACTTC
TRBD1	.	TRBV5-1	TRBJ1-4	CASSLIGGGSNEKLFF	TGCGCCAGCAGCTTGATCGGAGGGGGCTCTAATGAAAAACTGTTTTTT
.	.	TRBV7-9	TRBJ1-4	CASSLKSGGDSREKLFF	TGTGCCAGCAGCTTGAAGTCCGGGGGGGACTCACGTGAAAAACTGTTTTTT
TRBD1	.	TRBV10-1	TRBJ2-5	CASRTGGKETQYF	TGCGCCAGCAGGACAGGGGGAAAAGAGACCCAGTACTTC
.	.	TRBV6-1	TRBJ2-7	CASSELAPYEQYF	TGTGCCAGCAGTGAACTAGCGCCCTACGAGCAGTACTTC
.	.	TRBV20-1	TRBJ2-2	CSASTGRNTGELFF	TGCAGTGCTAGTACAGGACGGAACACCGGGGAGCTGTTTTTT
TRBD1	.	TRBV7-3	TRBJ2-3	CASSYGTGGRIDTQYF	TGTGCCAGCAGTTACGGGACAGGGGGCAGAATAGATACGCAGTATTTT
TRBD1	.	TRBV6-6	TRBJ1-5	CASRGQGGSNQPQHF	TGTGCCAGCAGGGGACAGGGAGGTAGCAATCAGCCCCAGCATTTT
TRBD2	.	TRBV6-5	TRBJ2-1	CASSISGNEQFF	TGTGCCAGCAGTATTAGCGGGAATGAGCAGTTCTTC
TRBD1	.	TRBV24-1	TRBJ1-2	CATSDPTTGGVYGYTF	TGTGCCACCAGTGATCCTACGACAGGGGGGGTCTATGGCTACACCTTC
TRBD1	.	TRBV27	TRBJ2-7	CASSLFGRSGDRGSSSYEQYF	TGTGCCAGCAGTTTATTCGGAAGGAGCGGGGACAGGGGGTCGAGCTCCTACGAGCAGTACTTC
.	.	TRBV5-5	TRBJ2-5	CASSLAGETQYF	TGTGCCAGCAGCTTGGCGGGTGAGACCCAGTACTTC
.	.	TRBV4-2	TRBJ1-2	CASSQRDGASGGYTF	TGTGCCAGCAGCCAGCGGGACGGAGCTTCGGGTGGCTACACCTTC
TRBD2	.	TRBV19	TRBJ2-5	CASSSASGGVFETQYF	TGTGCCAGTAGTTCCGCTAGCGGGGGGGTTTTCGAGACCCAGTACTTC
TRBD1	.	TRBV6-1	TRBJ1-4	CASSEGTGRLINEKLFF	TGTGCCAGCAGTGAGGGGACAGGGCGGTTAATTAATGAAAAACTGTTTTTT
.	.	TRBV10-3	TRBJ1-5	CAISGGQIYSNQPQHF	TGTGCCATCAGTGGCGGACAGATTTATAGCAATCAGCCCCAGCATTTT
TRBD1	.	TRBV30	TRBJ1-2	CAWRKTGGGYGYTF	TGTGCCTGGAGAAAGACAGGGGGAGGATATGGCTACACCTTC
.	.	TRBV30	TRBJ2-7	CAWTTQGSSYEQYF	TGTGCCTGGACCACCCAGGGGTCCTCCTACGAGCAGTACTTC
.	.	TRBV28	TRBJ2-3	CASFPGAVSTDTQYF	TGTGCCAGCTTTCCAGGAGCGGTTAGCACAGATACGCAGTATTTT
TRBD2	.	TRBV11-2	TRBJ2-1	CASSLRELAGGPEQFF	TGTGCCAGCAGCTTACGTGAACTAGCGGGAGGGCCTGAGCAGTTCTTC
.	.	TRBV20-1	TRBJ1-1	CSASTGEGGFMNTEAFF	TGCAGTGCTAGTACGGGGGAGGGAGGGTTCATGAACACTGAAGCTTTCTTT
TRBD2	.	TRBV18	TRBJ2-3	CASSPGTNRGTQYF	TGTGCCAGCTCACCCGGGACTAATCGGGGTACGCAGTATTTT
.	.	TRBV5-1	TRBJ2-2	CASSLTTGPAGELFF	TGCGCCAGCAGCTTGACTACAGGGCCGGCCGGGGAGCTGTTTTTT
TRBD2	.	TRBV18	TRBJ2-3	CASSLTYGTSSPDTQYF	TGTGCCAGCTCACTCACTTACGGGACTAGCTCCCCAGATACGCAGTATTTT
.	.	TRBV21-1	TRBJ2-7	CASSPKRDEQYF	TGTGCCAGCAGCCCGAAGCGTGACGAGCAGTACTTC
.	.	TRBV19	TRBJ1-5	CASTPLRGSNQPQHF	TGTGCCAGTACACCCCTCCGGGGGAGCAATCAGCCCCAGCATTTT
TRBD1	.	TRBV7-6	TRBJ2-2	CASSRTGATGELFF	TGTGCCAGCAGCCGGACAGGGGCCACCGGGGAGCTGTTTTTT
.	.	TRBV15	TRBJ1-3	CATSRDLSSGNTIYF	TGTGCCACCAGCAGAGATCTTAGCTCTGGAAACACCATATATTTT